The clone carrying this TCR beta chain has ten or more counts. V was shortened by 3 bases and J by 1 base, with 9 bases between the two germline ends. The CDR3 sequence is 14 residues long. Germline CDR1 SQVTM, CDR2 ANQGSEA. The data derive from a study of Graves' ophthalmopathy and Graves' hyperthyroidism. RNA transcripts yielded amplified TCR beta CDR3 regions. HTBI-primed RT-PCR formed the first round, and a multiplex PCR formed the second. Each CDR3 protein is one row after TCRdb ran MiXCR on the multiplex PCR reads. Here the sample spans fewer than 250,000 distinct CDR3 sequences, under 30% being singletons.

This clonotype was obtained from a man in his fifties or sixties with Graves' ophthalmopathy. V is TRBV29-1 and J is TRBJ2-2; D is undetermined. The material sequenced was peripheral blood. The CDR3 DNA reads TGCAGCGTTGAGGGCATTGGGAACACCGGGGAGCTGTTTTTT. It codes for CSVEGIGNTGELFF.